The clone carrying this TCR beta chain was seen ten or more times. The target antigen is unknown. The CDR3 totals 15 residues. In germline, CDR1 is SGHTA, CDR2 FQGNSA. Trimming left V 2 bases short and J 2 bases short, with 10 bases between. This specimen comes from a study of response to subunit inactivated influenza vaccine. TCRdb independently ran MiXCR on the RT-PCR reads; one entry per CDR3 protein. Of roughly 630,000 distinct CDR3 sequences in the sample, 11% to 15% were seen once. Study-wide results and limits: A suggestion made by the authors is that each seasonal influenza vaccination recruits few new T cells.

The receptor comes from a man aged 50-59 years who received an inactivated influenza vaccine. Material: PBMCs from blood, obtained roughly 2 weeks before vaccination. The J gene is TRBJ1-5, the V gene TRBV7-2; no definite D call. For the CDR3, the DNA is TGTGCCAGCAGCTTATATCGGGGTGGCAATCAGCCCCAGCATTTT. It yields the protein CASSLYRGGNQPQHF.